Each of the 24 T cell receptor beta chains below was sequenced from the same sample in a study of blood T cell repertoires in COVID-19. Some clones are missing from TCRdb's copy, which holds only in-frame ones; the method was immunoSEQ multiplex PCR. The repertoire holds roughly 570,000 clones, around nine tenths seen once, with around 8% in the top ten. Sequencing input: peripheral blood. These receptors were obtained from a woman aged 45-65 years with COVID-19, enrolled during active disease.

V usage is TRBV30 and J usage is TRBJ1-4, with D possibly being TRBD1 (6 bases). The CDR3 length is 18 residues. Looked up from germline, CDR1 is GTSNPN and CDR2 is SVGIG (reference sequence). Trimming cost V 0 bases and J 7 bases, with 24 bases left between them. The CDR3 loop is CAWSVGAHASSALEKLFF. The CDR3 DNA reads TGTGCCTGGAGTGTGGGGGCTCATGCGTCCAGTGCGCTTGAAAAACTGTTTTTT.

The chain employs TRBV30 and TRBJ2-1; 11 nucleotides agree with TRBD2. CDR3 length: 16 residues. The J segment lost 12 bases and the V segment lost 2 bases, leaving 15 bases of the junction unmatched. Germline V CDR1 and CDR2: GTSNPN, SVGIG (reference sequence). The CDR3 sequence is CAWSTLAGAPGVGQFF. CDR3 nucleotide sequence: TGTGCCTGGAGTACACTAGCGGGGGCCCCCGGCGTCGGGCAGTTCTTC.

Worth noting for this clone: Different DNA sequences within this sample yield the same CDR3. The rearrangement links TRBV20-1 to TRBJ2-5; tentatively, D is TRBD2 (6 bases). CDR3 length equals 12 residues. Deletions cut 3 bases from V and 5 bases from J, with 10 bases between. The germline gives CDR1 DFQATT, CDR2 SNEGSKA (reference sequence). The CDR3 DNA follows: TGCAGTGCTAGTTCAGGGAGGGAGACCCAGTACTTC. Protein sequence: CSASSGRETQYF.

This chain uses TRBV6-1 with TRBJ2-7, with D perhaps TRBD1 (5 bases). Germline V gene lookup returns CDR1 MNHNS and CDR2 SASEGT. The V gene lost 3 bases and the J gene lost 5 bases, with 14 bases spanning the gap. The CDR3 is 14 residues long. CDR3 DNA sequence: TGTGCCAGCAGTGATTCCAGGGCGCTGGACGAGCAGTACTTC. Translation gives CASSDSRALDEQYF.

The chain has TRBV5-6 and TRBJ1-1; tentatively, D is TRBD1 (6 bases). V was cut by 4 bases and J by 0 bases, with 19 bases left in between. This CDR3 contains 17 residues. CDR1 is SGHDT, CDR2 YYEEEE, per germline. The CDR3 DNA reads as TGTGCCAGCAGCCGGGAGGCAGCCTGGGGGCTGAACACTGAAGCTTTCTTT. It is translated as CASSREAAWGLNTEAFF.

The rearrangement uses TRBV12-5 and TRBJ2-7, with TRBD1 identical over 9 bases. The CDR3 contains 16 residues. Germline loops: CDR1 LGHNT, CDR2 FRNRAP. Losses at the gene ends were 3 bases for V and 4 bases for J; bases not matched to a gene: 10. The DNA for the CDR3 is TGTGCTAGTGGTTTAGACAGGGGGTTATCGAGTTACGAGCAGTACTTC. Protein sequence: CASGLDRGLSSYEQYF.

V usage is TRBV11-3 and J usage is TRBJ2-1; D is unresolved. Trimming removed 4 bases from V and 5 bases from J, with 3 bases in between. This CDR3 is built from 11 residues. Germline V gene sequence: CDR1 SGHNT, CDR2 YENEEA. The CDR3: CASSSDNEQFF. Here the CDR3 DNA reads TGTGCCAGCAGCTCGGACAATGAGCAGTTCTTC. Complete variable domain (other parts from reference TRBV11-3 and TRBJ2-1): EAGVVQSPRYKIIEKKQPVAFWCNPISGHNTLYWYLQNLGQGPELLIRYENEEAVDDSQLPKDRFSAERLKGVDSTLKIQPAELGDSAVYLCASSSDNEQFFGPGTRLTVL.

J is TRBJ1-5 and V is TRBV2; TRBD1 aligns across 7 bases. Germline V gene sequence: CDR1 SNHLY, CDR2 FYNNEI. This CDR3 has 14 amino acids. The junction had 8 bases not matched to a gene; V was cut back by 6 bases and J by 6 bases. CDR3 sequence: CASSRGRGPQPQHF. The CDR3 bases are TGTGCCAGCAGCCGGGGAAGGGGGCCTCAGCCCCAGCATTTT.

This clone was seen only once. The chain recombines TRBV3-1 (or the pseudogene TRBV3-2) with TRBJ1-1, with D maybe TRBD1 (5 bases). Germline loops: CDR1 LGHDT, CDR2 YNNKEL (reference sequence). The length of the CDR3 is 15 residues. Between the trimmed V and J ends, which lost 3 bases and 1 base, there was a span of 12 bases. CDR3 sequence (DNA): TGTGCCAGCAGCCAGTCGGCCACAGGGAACACTGAAGCTTTCTTT. Translating it yields CASSQSATGNTEAFF.

In this sample, this clone turned up a few times. The V gene is TRBV27, the J gene TRBJ2-2, with 7 bases fitting TRBD2. The trim removed 2 bases at V and 7 bases at J, leaving 4 bases unmatched. Germline lookup yields CDR1 MNHEY and CDR2 SMNVEV (reference sequence). This CDR3 has 14 amino acids. The CDR3 is CASSLGRVHGELFF. The CDR3 coding sequence is TGTGCCAGCAGTTTAGGGAGGGTTCACGGGGAGCTGTTTTTT.

The chain employs TRBV2 and TRBJ2-1; possibly TRBD2 for D (5 bases). CDR1 and CDR2 from the germline V gene are SNHLY and FYNNEI. The ends were cut back, 2 bases at V and 3 bases at J, with 5 bases in the middle. The CDR3 has 13 amino acids. Written as DNA, the CDR3 is TGTGCCAGCAGTGAACGGGACTACAATGAGCAGTTCTTC. Residues: CASSERDYNEQFF.

The CDR3 loop is CASSPGQGRYEQYF. CDR3 nucleotide sequence: TGTGCCAGTAGTCCGGGACAGGGGAGGTACGAGCAGTACTTC. The chain is built from TRBV19 and TRBJ2-7; TRBD1 agrees at 10 bases. This CDR3 contains 14 residues. V was pared by 5 bases and J by 4 bases, with 5 bases of the junction left unmatched. Germline V gene sequence: CDR1 LNHDA, CDR2 SQIVND (reference sequence).

The gene calls are TRBV3-1 (or the pseudogene TRBV3-2) and TRBJ2-7; a possible D gene is TRBD1 (6 bases). CDR3 length: 12 amino acids. Trimming removed 5 bases from V and 3 bases from J, with 8 bases in between. Germline CDR1 is LGHDT and CDR2 is YNNKEL (reference sequence). The chain's CDR3 is CASSYRVYEQYF. CDR3 DNA sequence: TGTGCCAGCAGCTACAGGGTCTACGAGCAGTACTTC.

CDR3 residues: CASSRDREETQYF. The CDR3 DNA reads as TGTGCCAGCAGCCGGGACAGGGAAGAGACCCAGTACTTC. This chain links TRBV3-1 (or the pseudogene TRBV3-2) with TRBJ2-5, with 9 bases fitting TRBD1. The CDR3 is made up of 13 amino acids. V was pared by 4 bases and J by 3 bases, with 0 bases of the junction left unmatched. Germline-derived CDR1 and CDR2 are LGHDT and YNNKEL (reference sequence).

This clone appeared a single time. The chain has TRBV5-6 and TRBJ2-7, with a possible D match to TRBD1 (5 bases). The germline gives CDR1 SGHDT, CDR2 YYEEEE. The CDR3 contains 12 residues. V gave up 4 bases and J gave up 3 bases, with 8 bases separating them. CDR3 DNA: TGTGCCAGCAGCCCCGACAGCTACGAGCAGTACTTC. Amino acid sequence: CASSPDSYEQYF.

The chain combines TRBV7-9 with TRBJ1-2; tentatively, D is TRBD1 (6 bases). The CDR3 consists of 15 residues. Per the germline V gene, CDR1 is SEHNR and CDR2 is FQNEAQ (reference sequence). V lost 5 bases and J 2 bases, leaving 15 bases between the germline ends. The CDR3 sequence is CASSMQGRTNYGYTF. As DNA, the CDR3 is TGTGCCAGCAGCATGCAGGGGCGGACGAACTATGGCTACACCTTC.

The chain recombines TRBV7-9 with TRBJ2-1; TRBD2 agrees at 7 bases. The V gene end was trimmed by 2 bases and the J gene end by 5 bases; junction bases not matched to a gene: 9. Germline CDR1 is SEHNR and CDR2 is FQNEAQ (reference sequence). CDR3 length equals 16 residues. CDR3 region: CASSLKLTSQHNEQFF. CDR3 nucleotides: TGTGCCAGCAGCTTAAAATTGACTAGCCAACACAATGAGCAGTTCTTC.

The chain carries TRBV5-4 and TRBJ2-1, with D maybe TRBD2 (6 bases). Germline V gene data show CDR1 as SGHNT and CDR2 as YYREEE (reference sequence). V lost 3 bases and J 0 bases, leaving 13 bases between the germline ends. CDR3 size: 16 residues. CDR3 in DNA: TGTGCCAGCAGCTCTCCACGGGGGATCTCCTACAATGAGCAGTTCTTC. This sequence encodes CASSSPRGISYNEQFF. The variable domain in full, completed from reference TRBV5-4 and TRBJ2-1, reads ETGVTQSPTHLIKTRGQQVTLRCSSQSGHNTVSWYQQALGQGPQFIFQYYREEENGRGNFPPRFSGLQFPNYSSELNVNALELDDSALYLCASSSPRGISYNEQFFGPGTRLTVL.

The chain employs TRBV6-5 and TRBJ1-1; D perhaps matches TRBD1 (5 bases). The CDR3 is made up of 16 amino acids. With 0 bases removed from V and 6 bases from J, the gap between germline ends came to 17 bases. From germline, CDR1 is MNHEY and CDR2 SVGAGI. The CDR3 reads CASSYSGGAQKAEAFF. In DNA, the CDR3 is TGTGCCAGCAGTTACTCGGGAGGGGCGCAAAAAGCTGAAGCTTTCTTT.

The table lists this clone with a count of one. DNA of the CDR3: TGTGCCAGCAGTTTAGGAGGGGTGGCAGGCTACACCTTC. This gives the protein CASSLGGVAGYTF. J is TRBJ1-2 and V is TRBV27; a weak D match, TRBD1 (5 bases). The germline V and J ends were trimmed by 2 bases and 8 bases, with 12 bases remaining between them. The CDR3 sequence is 13 residues long. Germline-derived CDR1 and CDR2 are MNHEY and SMNVEV (reference sequence).

This sequence joins TRBV24-1 and TRBJ2-3; TRBD1 matches at 7 bases. The CDR3 is 15 residues long. The germline CDR1 and CDR2 sequences are KGHDR and SFDVKD. V trimming: 4 bases; J trimming: 0 bases; junction bases outside the gene matches: 3. CDR3 DNA: TGTGCCACCAGTGACGGGACAGAGAGCACAGATACGCAGTATTTT. Its protein product is CATSDGTESTDTQYF.

The V gene is TRBV25-1, the J gene TRBJ1-1; 10 bases map to TRBD1. Germline lookup yields CDR1 MGHDK and CDR2 SYGVNS. With 2 bases clipped from V and 0 bases from J, the junction kept 6 bases outside the gene matches. The CDR3 has 17 amino acids. The CDR3 spells CASSEDTGTGVNTEAFF. CDR3 nucleotide sequence: TGTGCCAGCAGTGAAGATACCGGGACAGGGGTGAACACTGAAGCTTTCTTT.

The chain uses TRBV27 and TRBJ1-6; perhaps TRBD1 as D (5 bases). Germline V gene data show CDR1 as MNHEY and CDR2 as SMNVEV (reference sequence). The CDR3 has 12 residues. V lost 8 bases and J lost 7, with 9 bases in between. The CDR3 DNA reads TGTGCCAGCGGGACTCAGAATTCACCCCTCCACTTT. It yields the protein CASGTQNSPLHF.

The gene calls are TRBV28 and TRBJ1-1; perhaps TRBD1 as D (6 bases). V was clipped by 2 bases and J by 1 base, with 11 bases between them. Germline values: CDR1 MDHEN, CDR2 SYDVKM. This CDR3 is built from 15 residues. The CDR3 reads CASSLTGTRNTEAFF. In DNA form, the CDR3 reads TGTGCCAGCAGTTTAACCGGGACAAGGAACACTGAAGCTTTCTTT.